The sequence of this TCR beta chain was determined in a study of T cell responses to AZD1222 COVID-19 vaccine. Turning to this clone: Its target is unknown.

Overall study results and limits: Nearly half of unique spike-specific TCRs reportedly avoided B.1.351 and B.1.1.7 mutated regions. Vaccine-related CD4 TCRs covered spike, predominating at 160-218 and 743-854. Clonal diversity may have been underestimated in mostly white British donors.

The repertoire was sequenced with immunoSEQ multiplex PCR; TCRdb's copy has only in-frame clones and lacks some. The table has 150,000 or so clones, 90% to 95% seen once. Trimming took 2 bases from V and 0 from J, leaving 8 bases between them. Germline V gene lookup returns CDR1 MNHEY and CDR2 SVGEGT. This CDR3 has 15 amino acids. Specimen: peripheral blood, collected on day 0 of AZD1222 vaccination. The chain employs TRBV6-2 or TRBV6-3 and TRBJ1-5; a possible D gene is TRBD1 (5 bases). The clonotype comes from an adult in good health. CDR3 in amino acids: CASSYRGGSNQPQHF. CDR3 coding DNA: TGTGCCAGCAGTTACCGGGGGGGTAGCAATCAGCCCCAGCATTTT.